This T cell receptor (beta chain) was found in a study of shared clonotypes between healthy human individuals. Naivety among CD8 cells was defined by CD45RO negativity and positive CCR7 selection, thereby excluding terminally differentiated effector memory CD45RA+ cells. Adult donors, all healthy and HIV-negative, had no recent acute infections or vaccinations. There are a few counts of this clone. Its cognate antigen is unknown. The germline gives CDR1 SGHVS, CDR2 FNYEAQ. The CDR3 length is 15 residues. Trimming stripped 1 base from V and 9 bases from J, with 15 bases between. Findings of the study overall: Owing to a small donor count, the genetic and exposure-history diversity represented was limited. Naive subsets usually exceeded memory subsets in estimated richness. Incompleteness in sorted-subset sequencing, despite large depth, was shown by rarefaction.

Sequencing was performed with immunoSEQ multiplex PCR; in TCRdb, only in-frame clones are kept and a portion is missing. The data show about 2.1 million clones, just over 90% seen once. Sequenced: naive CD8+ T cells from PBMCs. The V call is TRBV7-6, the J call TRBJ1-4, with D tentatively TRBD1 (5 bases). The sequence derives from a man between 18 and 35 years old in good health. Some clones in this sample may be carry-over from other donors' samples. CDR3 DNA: TGTGCCAGCAGCTTAGAGAGGGGAGGTGATCAAAAACTGTTTTTT. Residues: CASSLERGGDQKLFF.